This T cell receptor (beta chain) was identified in a study of T cells in Graves' hyperthyroidism and ophthalmopathy. Lactation, pregnancy, other autoimmune disease or uncontrolled infection led to exclusion of patients. Clinical symptoms, serum thyroxine, TRAb, thyroid ultrasound and orbital computed tomography established diagnosis. Deletions cut 4 bases from V and 2 bases from J, with 23 bases between. CDR1 is LNHDA and CDR2 is SQIVND in the germline V gene (reference sequence). The CDR3 covers 18 residues. From RNA transcripts, TCR beta CDR3 regions were amplified. RT-PCR in the first round (using the HTBI primer set) targeted the TCR CDR3. One entry per CDR3 protein results from TCRdb running MiXCR on the multiplex PCR reads. This sample carries approximately 600,000 distinct CDR3 sequences, 14% of them seen once, and the ten largest clones take 6.5% to 9%. Study outcomes and limitations: Also found in blood were most expanded thyroid clonotypes above 0.001.

As to this clonotype: Its target is not known.

The chain couples TRBV19 to TRBJ1-1; D might be TRBD1 (6 bases). The sequenced material came from blood. This receptor was identified in a woman under 30 with Graves' ophthalmopathy. CDR3 nucleotides: TGTGCCAGTAGTAGACTACCGGGACAAAAATACTATAACACTGAAGCTTTCTTT. Residues: CASSRLPGQKYYNTEAFF.